These 20 T cell receptor beta chains originate from one sample sequenced in a study of blood T cell repertoires in COVID-19 (dated by TCRdb to about 2020). Library creation used the immunoSEQ multiplex PCR assay. Entries here come from immuneACCESS through TCRdb and include only in-frame sequences with V and J called. Some clones fail to appear in such tables; in the studies checked, an unresolved V gene covers under half of the shortfall, and the cause of the remainder is unknown. The sample table records hundreds of thousands of clones; over 75% of these occur just once. 8.5% to 9.5% of the sample comes from the top ten. Input material: PBMCs or T cells enriched from blood (not recorded which). These receptor sequences come from a woman between 50 and 59 years old with acute COVID-19.

Of note for this clone: One end of the junction varies from germline; a read error may be responsible. The chain combines TRBV30 with TRBJ1-6; 9 nucleotides line up with TRBD1. The CDR3 loop spans 14 amino acids. Germline CDR1 is GTSNPN and CDR2 is SVGIG (reference sequence). The CDR3 here is CAWSVTGGSDPRHF. CDR3 sequence (DNA): TGTGCCTGGAGTGTAACAGGGGGCTCTGACCCCCGCCACTTT.

This chain uses TRBV9 with TRBJ1-6; 10 bases fit TRBD1. Germline V gene data show CDR1 as SGDLS and CDR2 as YYNGEE. Germline trimming cut 0 bases from V and 9 bases from J; bases unmatched to any gene: 3. The CDR3 spans 15 residues. CDR3 residues: CASSVEGTGVSPLHF. CDR3 in DNA: TGTGCCAGCAGCGTAGAAGGGACAGGGGTTTCACCCCTCCACTTT.

J is TRBJ1-2 and V is TRBV7-2; D may be TRBD1 (6 bases). The CDR3 sequence is 14 residues long. Germline CDR1 is SGHTA and CDR2 is FQGNSA. Trimming took off 4 bases at V and 0 bases at J, with 9 bases between the two ends. The CDR3 region is CASSSNRANYGYTF. The CDR3 bases are TGTGCCAGCAGCTCGAACAGGGCTAACTATGGCTACACCTTC.

This clone was seen only once. This chain links TRBV19 with TRBJ1-2, with D possibly being TRBD1 (5 bases). From germline, CDR1 is LNHDA and CDR2 SQIVND (reference sequence). V was trimmed by 7 bases and J by 0 bases, leaving 6 bases between them. This CDR3 is 12 amino acids long. CDR3 sequence: CASTTANYGYTF. The CDR3 DNA sequence: TGTGCCAGTACGACAGCTAACTATGGCTACACCTTC.

V is TRBV10-3 and J is TRBJ1-1, with D unresolved. This CDR3 comprises 13 residues. V was shortened by 11 bases and J by 0 bases, with 13 bases between the two germline ends. Per the germline V gene, CDR1 is ENHRY and CDR2 is SYGVKD. The CDR3 DNA sequence: TGTGCCTCTCGAGGAGTTCTGAACACTGAAGCTTTCTTT. Its translation: CASRGVLNTEAFF.

The chain has TRBV6-5 and TRBJ2-7, with D possibly matching TRBD1 (5 bases). CDR3 size: 13 residues. Trimming took off 8 bases at V and 2 bases at J, with 13 bases between the two ends. Germline values: CDR1 MNHEY, CDR2 SVGAGI. CDR3 in DNA: TGTGCCAGCCTATTAGGGGTTACCTACGAGCAGTACTTC. This encodes CASLLGVTYEQYF.

This chain links TRBV6-1 with TRBJ1-1, with 9 bases matching TRBD1. The CDR3 totals 17 residues. Germline V CDR1 and CDR2: MNHNS, SASEGT. V trimming: 4 bases; J trimming: 2 bases; junction bases outside the gene matches: 11. In nucleotides, the CDR3 is TGTGCCAGCAGTGCATCCGGGACAGGGTCGGGAAACACTGAAGCTTTCTTT. Translation gives CASSASGTGSGNTEAFF.

V usage is TRBV7-2 and J usage is TRBJ1-2, with a tentative D call TRBD1 (6 bases). Trimming took 4 bases from V and 4 from J, leaving 13 bases between them. The CDR3 is 14 residues long. Germline-derived CDR1 and CDR2 are SGHTA and FQGNSA. In nucleotides, the CDR3 is TGTGCCAGCAGCTCCCCTAGCAGGGGCTATGGCTACACCTTC. Its protein is CASSSPSRGYGYTF.

The chain employs TRBV2 and TRBJ2-7, with D perhaps matching TRBD2 (5 bases). This CDR3 has 15 amino acids. Trimming pared 5 bases from V and 2 bases from J, leaving 16 bases between. CDR1 is SNHLY, CDR2 FYNNEI, per germline. CDR3 amino acids: CASSRDRTLPYEQYF. CDR3 nucleotides: TGTGCCAGCAGTCGCGATCGGACTCTCCCCTACGAGCAGTACTTC.

The chain combines TRBV5-8 with TRBJ1-4; possible D gene TRBD1, 6 bases. The V gene's germline CDR1 is SGHTS and CDR2 YDEGEE. V was pared by 3 bases and J by 4 bases, with 13 bases between. The CDR3 is made up of 15 amino acids. The CDR3 sequence: CASSSDSTLNEKLFF. The CDR3 DNA reads TGTGCCAGCAGCTCGGACAGCACCCTTAATGAAAAACTGTTTTTT.

The chain recombines TRBV7-2 with TRBJ2-7; D is unclear. The CDR3 runs 15 residues. Trimming pared 4 bases from V and 0 bases from J, leaving 13 bases between. Germline lookup yields CDR1 SGHTA and CDR2 FQGNSA. The DNA of the CDR3 is TGTGCCAGCAGCTATACCATAGACACCTCCTACGAGCAGTACTTC. This translates into CASSYTIDTSYEQYF.

The chain joins TRBV5-5 to TRBJ1-2; 11 bases are shared with TRBD1. Germline assignment: CDR1 SGHKS and CDR2 YYEKEE (reference sequence). The J segment lost 1 base and the V segment lost 3 bases, leaving 8 bases of the junction unmatched. This CDR3 contains 17 residues. The CDR3 sequence is CASSSRTGGFLNYGYTF. The CDR3 nucleotides are TGTGCCAGCAGCTCCCGGACAGGGGGCTTCCTTAACTATGGCTACACCTTC.

J is TRBJ1-4 and V is TRBV7-2, with 8 bases identical to TRBD1. V gave up 3 bases and J gave up 8 bases; unmatched junction bases: 5. Germline values: CDR1 SGHTA, CDR2 FQGNSA. The CDR3 has 14 amino acids. The CDR3 DNA follows: TGTGCCAGCAGCTTGGGGACAGGATACGAAAAACTGTTTTTT. It encodes CASSLGTGYEKLFF.

V and J are TRBV13 and TRBJ1-4; D perhaps matches TRBD1 (5 bases). CDR3 length equals 14 residues. Trimming cost V 4 bases and J 7 bases, with 13 bases left between them. CDR1 PRHDT and CDR2 FYEKMQ come from the germline V gene (reference sequence). The CDR3 sequence is CASSSGQGGEKLFF. The CDR3 coding sequence is TGTGCCAGCAGCTCCGGGCAGGGAGGTGAAAAACTGTTTTTT.

This clone has only one observation. V usage is TRBV30 and J usage is TRBJ2-5; the match to TRBD1 covers 9 bases. This CDR3 is 13 amino acids long. V trimming: 2 bases; J trimming: 4 bases; junction bases outside the gene matches: 2. Germline loops: CDR1 GTSNPN, CDR2 SVGIG (reference sequence). In nucleotides, the CDR3 is TGTGCCTGGAGTACAGGGGGCGCAGAGACCCAGTACTTC. It translates to CAWSTGGAETQYF. The full variable domain, with the rest looked up from reference TRBV30 and TRBJ2-5, is SQTIHQWPATLVQPVGSPLSLECTVEGTSNPNLYWYRQAAGRGLQLLFYSVGIGQISSEVPQNLSASRPQDRQFILSSKKLLLSDSGFYLCAWSTGGAETQYFGPGTRLLVL.

This clone was seen once. CDR3 bases: TGTGCCAGCAGCCCCCGGCGGAGTCAGCCCCAGCATTTT. Translating gives CASSPRRSQPQHF. The V call is TRBV7-3, the J call TRBJ1-5; unclear D gene. Germline values: CDR1 SGHTA, CDR2 FQGTGA. The CDR3 runs to 13 residues. V lost 5 bases and J lost 6, with 11 bases in between.

This clone was observed a few times. The chain is built from TRBV30 and TRBJ1-4; D may be TRBD1 (6 bases). V was trimmed by 6 bases and J by 7 bases, leaving 18 bases between them. The CDR3 is 14 amino acids. The germline V gene has CDR1 GTSNPN and CDR2 SVGIG (reference sequence). The CDR3 is CACSLQGVSEKLFF. In DNA form, the CDR3 reads TGTGCCTGCTCCTTACAGGGAGTAAGTGAAAAACTGTTTTTT. Using reference TRBV30 and TRBJ1-4 for the parts outside the CDR3, the full variable domain is SQTIHQWPATLVQPVGSPLSLECTVEGTSNPNLYWYRQAAGRGLQLLFYSVGIGQISSEVPQNLSASRPQDRQFILSSKKLLLSDSGFYLCACSLQGVSEKLFFGSGTQLSVL.

The CDR3 is CASSSPNGYTF. Written as DNA, the CDR3 is TGCGCCAGCAGCTCCCCTAATGGCTACACCTTC. The rearrangement uses TRBV5-1 and TRBJ1-2; D is unresolved. Trimming pared 3 bases from V and 6 bases from J, leaving 6 bases between. CDR1 and CDR2 from the germline V gene are SGHRS and YFSETQ. This CDR3 is 11 amino acids long.

This chain connects TRBV6-1 to TRBJ2-4; 10 bases agree with TRBD2. The CDR3 covers 20 residues. Trimming removed 1 base from V and 0 bases from J; junction bases left unmatched: 12. Germline CDR1 and CDR2: MNHNS and SASEGT. This chain's CDR3 is CASSEGASGGHILAKNIQYF. The DNA for the CDR3 is TGTGCCAGCAGTGAAGGGGCTAGCGGGGGACACATTCTAGCCAAAAACATTCAGTACTTC.

This chain links TRBV19 with TRBJ1-3; D unresolved. Trimming cost V 9 bases and J 4 bases, with 7 bases left between them. Germline CDR1 LNHDA, CDR2 SQIVND (reference sequence). The CDR3 contains 11 residues. CDR3 nucleotides: TGTGCCAGCGGGAAGGGAAACACCATATATTTT. The encoded protein is CASGKGNTIYF. Full variable domain (outside the CDR3, taken from reference TRBV19 and TRBJ1-3): DGGITQSPKYLFRKEGQNVTLSCEQNLNHDAMYWYRQDPGQGLRLIYYSQIVNDFQKGDIAEGYSVSREKKESFPLTVTSAQKNPTAFYLCASGKGNTIYFGEGSWLTVV.